Following are 10 T cell receptor beta chains from one sample sequenced in a study of control samples from healthy donors and cancer patients. The repertoire was sequenced with immunoSEQ multiplex PCR; TCRdb's copy has only in-frame clones and lacks some. Among 150,000 to 200,000 clones listed, around 90% were seen once. Sequencing used blood. These receptors all come from a woman in her thirties or forties in good health.

This rearrangement joins TRBV7-2 to TRBJ1-1, with D perhaps TRBD1 (6 bases). The CDR3 contains 19 residues. Germline V gene sequence: CDR1 SGHTA, CDR2 FQGNSA. V was pared by 4 bases and J by 7 bases, with 31 bases between. CDR3 residues: CASSSKKLSGGGAKDEAFF. The DNA for the CDR3 is TGTGCCAGCAGCTCCAAAAAGCTGTCCGGCGGGGGGGCAAAGGATGAAGCTTTCTTT.

A note on this clone: The missing conserved phenylalanine or tryptophan at the end of this CDR3 makes a read error likely. The chain is built from TRBV7-9 and TRBJ1-2, with unresolved D. Germline CDR1 and CDR2: SEHNR and FQNEAQ (reference sequence). This CDR3 spans 14 amino acids. The ends were cut back, 4 bases at V and 4 bases at J, with 13 bases in the middle. The chain's CDR3 is CASSSLGGIYGYTL. CDR3 DNA sequence: TGTGCCAGCAGCTCCCTTGGCGGCATCTATGGCTACACCCTC.

The chain joins TRBV14 to TRBJ2-1; weak D call: TRBD1 (5 bases). From germline, CDR1 is SGHDN and CDR2 FVKESK. The CDR3 extends over 18 amino acids. Trimming took off 0 bases at V and 0 bases at J, with 15 bases between the two ends. This chain's CDR3 is CASSQDLGRPGSYNEQFF. In DNA, the CDR3 is TGTGCCAGCAGCCAAGATTTGGGGCGGCCTGGCTCCTACAATGAGCAGTTCTTC.

CDR3 protein: CASTRRSTDTQYF. DNA for the CDR3: TGTGCCAGTACGCGACGGAGCACAGATACGCAGTATTTT. This chain joins TRBV6-6 and TRBJ2-3; no reliable D call. Germline assignment: CDR1 MNHNY and CDR2 SVGAGI (reference sequence). The V and J ends lost 9 bases and 0 bases respectively, with 10 bases between them. This CDR3 has 13 residues.

This sequence joins TRBV6-5 and TRBJ1-2, with D possibly TRBD1 on 6 matching bases. Trimming shortened V by 8 bases and J by 5 bases, and 18 bases separated the two germline ends. CDR1 MNHEY and CDR2 SVGAGI come from the germline V gene. CDR3 length: 14 amino acids. The CDR3 is CASEGGGLPYGYTF. In DNA form, the CDR3 reads TGTGCCAGCGAGGGGGGTGGCCTGCCTTATGGCTACACCTTC.

The chain is built from TRBV3-1 (or the pseudogene TRBV3-2) and TRBJ2-1; D unclear. Trimming cost V 4 bases and J 5 bases, with 12 bases left between them. The CDR3 length is 14 residues. Germline values: CDR1 LGHDT, CDR2 YNNKEL (reference sequence). The CDR3 spells CASSLPEPNNEQFF. Here the CDR3 DNA reads TGTGCCAGCAGCCTCCCCGAGCCGAACAATGAGCAGTTCTTC.

This chain joins TRBV9 and TRBJ2-7; D possibly corresponds to TRBD2 (6 bases). CDR1 and CDR2 (germline): SGDLS, YYNGEE. CDR3 length: 15 amino acids. V was shortened by 0 bases and J by 0 bases, with 10 bases between the two germline ends. The CDR3 sequence is CASSVGDLSSYEQYF. CDR3 nucleotides: TGTGCCAGCAGCGTAGGGGACTTGAGCTCCTACGAGCAGTACTTC.

The V gene is TRBV29-1, the J gene TRBJ2-1, with a weak D call TRBD2 (5 bases). This CDR3 is 15 amino acids long. Germline V gives CDR1 SQVTM, CDR2 ANQGSEA. V lost 5 bases, J lost 0 bases, and 14 bases lay in between. Here the CDR3 DNA reads TGCAGCGTTTTCTCCTTCGGAGGCTCCTACAATGAGCAGTTCTTC. Its protein product is CSVFSFGGSYNEQFF.

This clone was counted a single time. The chain carries TRBV19 and TRBJ1-1; D not resolved. The CDR3 loop spans 11 amino acids. The V end was cut by 9 bases, the J end by 1 base, with 6 bases between. The germline CDR1 and CDR2 sequences are LNHDA and SQIVND (reference sequence). The DNA of the CDR3 is TGTGCCAGCGGTGGGAACACTGAAGCTTTCTTT. Translating it yields CASGGNTEAFF.

The chain carries TRBV2 and TRBJ1-6; maybe TRBD1 (5 bases). The V and J ends lost 2 bases and 10 bases respectively, with 12 bases between them. The CDR3 length is 14 residues. Germline loops: CDR1 SNHLY, CDR2 FYNNEI. The CDR3 region is CASSERGISSPLHF. The CDR3 nucleotides are TGTGCCAGCAGTGAAAGGGGTATTAGCTCACCCCTCCACTTT.